Each of the 20 T cell receptor beta chains below was sequenced from the same sample in a study of T cell clones after liver transplantation. The protocol was immunoSEQ multiplex PCR, while the TCRdb copy is restricted to in-frame clones and leaves out a portion. This sample has roughly 70,000 clones, with 80% found just once. The sequencing used CD4+ T cells from blood, collected before liver transplant. These receptors originate from a human donor who received a liver transplant.

The table lists this clone with a few counts. V and J are TRBV10-3 and TRBJ2-7; D may be TRBD1 or TRBD2 (6 bases each). The CDR3 contains 14 residues. V was trimmed by 4 bases and J by 6 bases, leaving 16 bases between them. Germline V gene data show CDR1 as ENHRY and CDR2 as SYGVKD. As DNA, the CDR3 is TGTGCCATCAGTGGTCTACAGGGAGGAGGCGAGCAGTACTTC. This codes for CAISGLQGGGEQYF.

V usage is TRBV28 and J usage is TRBJ1-4; D possibly corresponds to TRBD1 (6 bases). V was shortened by 7 bases and J by 8 bases, with 11 bases between the two germline ends. CDR3 length equals 12 residues. Germline V gene data show CDR1 as MDHEN and CDR2 as SYDVKM. The chain's CDR3 is CASKQGGEKLFF. The CDR3, as DNA: TGTGCCAGCAAACAGGGAGGGGAAAAACTGTTTTTT.

This sequence joins TRBV6-6 and TRBJ1-2; D is perhaps TRBD1 (5 bases). This CDR3 is built from 13 residues. V was cut by 4 bases and J by 5 bases, with 11 bases left in between. The germline gives CDR1 MNHNY, CDR2 SVGAGI (reference sequence). The CDR3 spells CASSSPTAYGYTF. The CDR3, as DNA: TGTGCCAGCAGTTCCCCGACAGCTTATGGCTACACCTTC.

The rearrangement uses TRBV28 and TRBJ1-3; 9 nucleotides agree with TRBD1. The CDR3 spans 15 residues. The junction had 7 bases not matched to a gene; V was cut back by 5 bases and J by 5 bases. The germline gives CDR1 MDHEN, CDR2 SYDVKM. This CDR3 is CASSPGTGSRNTIYF. CDR3 in DNA: TGTGCCAGCAGTCCCGGGACAGGGTCAAGAAACACCATATATTTT.

This sequence joins TRBV9 and TRBJ2-3; tentatively, D is TRBD2 (7 bases). The germline CDR1 and CDR2 sequences are SGDLS and YYNGEE. V lost 8 bases, J lost 5 bases, and 21 bases lay in between. The CDR3 has 15 amino acids. CDR3 DNA sequence: TGTGCCAGTTCCCCAGGGGCGGGAGACGAAGATACGCAGTATTTT. Amino acids: CASSPGAGDEDTQYF.

This chain joins TRBV6-6 and TRBJ1-4; tentatively, D is TRBD1 (6 bases). This CDR3 is 16 amino acids long. In germline, CDR1 is MNHNY, CDR2 SVGAGI (reference sequence). V was pared by 7 bases and J by 8 bases, with 23 bases between. CDR3 loop: CASTQEGVSRFEKLFF. DNA for the CDR3: TGTGCCAGCACTCAGGAGGGGGTCTCTAGGTTCGAAAAACTGTTTTTT.

The CDR3 DNA reads TGTGCCAGTACCCCTAGGGTACAGGCAGATACGCAGTATTTT. Residues: CASTPRVQADTQYF. The chain carries TRBV19 and TRBJ2-3; possible D gene TRBD1, 5 bases. There are 14 residues in the CDR3. V gave up 7 bases and J gave up 4 bases, with 15 bases separating them. Germline assignment: CDR1 LNHDA and CDR2 SQIVND (reference sequence).

This chain uses TRBV6-1 with TRBJ2-3, with unresolved D. The CDR3 sequence is 14 residues long. Trimming shortened V by 5 bases and J by 0 bases, and 9 bases separated the two germline ends. Germline CDR1 MNHNS, CDR2 SASEGT. The CDR3 nucleotides read TGTGCCAGCAGTAACAGATTCAGCACAGATACGCAGTATTTT. The encoded protein is CASSNRFSTDTQYF.

The chain joins TRBV14 to TRBJ1-2, with a weak D call TRBD1 (6 bases). V shed 4 bases and J shed 8 bases, with 20 bases lying between them. The CDR3 loop spans 15 amino acids. Germline V lookup: CDR1 SGHDN, CDR2 FVKESK. The DNA of the CDR3 is TGTGCCAGCAGCCGTCGGGACAATCAAGGATGGGGCTACACCTTC. Residues: CASSRRDNQGWGYTF.

This clone appeared once. This rearrangement joins TRBV10-2 to TRBJ2-2; a possible D gene is TRBD1 (5 bases). The CDR3 totals 15 residues. Trimming left V 4 bases short and J 2 bases short, with 11 bases between. The V gene's germline CDR1 is WSHSY and CDR2 SAAADI. The CDR3 spells CASSGQGRNTGELFF. In nucleotides, the CDR3 is TGCGCCAGCAGTGGGCAGGGTAGAAACACCGGGGAGCTGTTTTTT.

CDR3 protein: CASSLEGQGMNTIYF. The CDR3, as DNA: TGCGCCAGCAGCTTGGAGGGACAGGGGATGAACACCATATATTTT. The chain combines TRBV5-1 with TRBJ1-3, with 10 bases identical to TRBD1. With V trimmed by 0 bases and J by 7 bases, 4 bases remained unmatched. Germline CDR1 and CDR2: SGHRS and YFSETQ. The CDR3 is made up of 15 amino acids.

This clone was detected many times. The chain employs TRBV7-2 and TRBJ2-2; D is ambiguous. V lost 2 bases to trimming and J lost 1 base, with 8 bases between them. Germline V gene lookup returns CDR1 SGHTA and CDR2 FQGNSA. The CDR3 sequence is 15 residues long. CDR3 in amino acids: CASSLTAGNTGELFF. The CDR3 DNA reads TGTGCCAGCAGCTTAACGGCAGGGAACACCGGGGAGCTGTTTTTT.

The gene calls are TRBV4-3 and TRBJ1-2; no definite D call. From germline, CDR1 is LGHNA and CDR2 YSLEER. The CDR3 is made up of 14 amino acids. V lost 0 bases and J 8 bases, leaving 13 bases between the germline ends. The CDR3, as DNA: TGCGCCAGCAGCCAAGAGCAGGTCACCAGGGGCTACACCTTC. As protein: CASSQEQVTRGYTF.

The chain links TRBV18 to TRBJ1-1; possible D gene TRBD1, 5 bases. The ends were cut back, 3 bases at V and 5 bases at J, with 10 bases in the middle. Per the germline V gene, CDR1 is KGHSH and CDR2 is LQKENI. The CDR3 consists of 13 residues. This chain's CDR3 is CASSPRDQTEAFF. The CDR3 DNA sequence: TGTGCCAGCTCACCTCGGGACCAGACTGAAGCTTTCTTT.

This chain connects TRBV6-6 to TRBJ2-5; D possibly corresponds to TRBD2 (6 bases). Germline lookup yields CDR1 MNHNY and CDR2 SVGAGI (reference sequence). CDR3 length: 15 residues. Trimming removed 9 bases at V and 4 bases at J, with 21 bases between. CDR3 sequence (DNA): TGTGCCAGTGGCCCACACATGGAGGGCCTAGAGACCCAGTACTTC. Protein product: CASGPHMEGLETQYF.

This chain connects TRBV4-1 to TRBJ1-1, with D perhaps matching TRBD1 (5 bases). CDR1 MGHRA and CDR2 YSYEKL come from the germline V gene. Trimming left V 3 bases short and J 7 bases short, with 18 bases between. The CDR3 is 15 residues long. The CDR3 region has the DNA TGCGCCAGCAGCCAGGTCGGACGGCGAGGGGATGAAGCTTTCTTT. Its protein product is CASSQVGRRGDEAFF.

The gene calls are TRBV9 and TRBJ1-2; D uncertain. Trimming took off 1 base at V and 8 bases at J, with 12 bases between the two ends. From germline, CDR1 is SGDLS and CDR2 YYNGEE. This CDR3 has 13 amino acids. The CDR3, as DNA: TGTGCCAGCAGCGTATCCGGTCTCCCAGGCTACACCTTC. This gives the protein CASSVSGLPGYTF. Looking up the rest from reference TRBV9 and TRBJ1-2 gives the full variable domain: DSGVTQTPKHLITATGQRVTLRCSPRSGDLSVYWYQQSLDQGLQFLIQYYNGEERAKGNILERFSAQQFPDLHSELNLSSLELGDSALYFCASSVSGLPGYTFGSGTRLTVV.

The CDR3 nucleotides read TGTGCCAGCAGCGCTGCAACCTACGAGCAGTACTTC. Encoded protein: CASSAATYEQYF. This rearrangement joins TRBV2 to TRBJ2-7; D call uncertain. Trimming left V 6 bases short and J 2 bases short, with 8 bases between. The CDR3 spans 12 residues. The germline V gene has CDR1 SNHLY and CDR2 FYNNEI.

This chain connects TRBV15 to TRBJ2-7, with D possibly matching TRBD1 (6 bases). CDR1 is LNHNV and CDR2 is YYDKDF in the germline V gene (reference sequence). The germline V and J ends were trimmed by 0 bases and 5 bases, with 17 bases remaining between them. The CDR3 extends over 16 amino acids. This CDR3 reads CATSRDQGLGPDEQYF. CDR3 nucleotides: TGTGCCACCAGCAGAGATCAGGGGTTGGGTCCCGACGAGCAGTACTTC.

V and J are TRBV6-5 and TRBJ1-3, with TRBD1 identical over 10 bases. V trimming: 7 bases; J trimming: 4 bases; junction bases outside the gene matches: 7. In germline, CDR1 is MNHEY, CDR2 SVGAGI. The CDR3 runs to 15 residues. The CDR3 DNA reads as TGTGCCAGCAAGATTGACAGGGGGCCCGGAAACACCATATATTTT. The encoded protein is CASKIDRGPGNTIYF.